This T cell receptor beta chain derives from a study of blood T cell repertoires in COVID-19 (dated by TCRdb to the early 2020s). Background on the whole study: The collaborator samples originated in the United States, Italy and Spain and spanned the acute and convalescent phases of COVID-19. The prospective study material was composed of cDNA or gDNA derived from T cells, B-cell-depleted T cells, or PBMCs. Subjects who had been exposed to COVID-19, were actively infected with it, or had recovered from it provided the deeply sampled blood TCRbeta repertoires that made up the dataset. A freely available public database, intended as a resource for researchers studying the immune response to SARS-CoV-2, is where the repertoires were released. Samples came from the ongoing ImmuneRACE study (first 160 participants) plus 1,254 subjects from 6 global collaborators. Nearly every sample came with metadata listing a de-identified subject ID, COVID-19 status, age in years and sex. HLA class I and class II types, where available, came from metadata supplied by the sample provider rather than from assay-based typing.

Trimming accounts for 4 bases at V and 4 bases at J, while the number of junction bases matched to no gene is 8. The germline V gene specifies SGHRS as CDR1 and YFSETQ as CDR2. Its CDR3 holds 15 amino acids, cysteine through phenylalanine. Of the read, only the CDR3 DNA is kept; its 45 bases are in frame from base 1. Whole blood was collected in K2EDTA tubes by collaborating institutions according to the institutions' own protocols. For TCRbeta analysis, collaborator samples were shipped as frozen whole blood, as isolated PBMCs, or as DNA extracted from either sample type. The immunoSEQ Assay, a bias-controlled multiplex PCR, was used to amplify TCRbeta CDR3 regions from genomic DNA. In the source study's methods: Nucleated cell counts per sample were estimated from amplification of reference gene primers within the assay. To quantify the absolute abundance of each unique TCRbeta CDR3 rearrangement, sequence reads were collapsed and filtered. For each sample, productive Simpson clonality was calculated by taking the square root of Simpson's diversity index across productive rearrangements. TCRdb's version of the immuneACCESS table is confined to in-frame rearrangements and falls short of the full clone set. An unresolved V gene accounts for under half of the shortfall where checked; the remainder is of unknown origin. D and trimming were read from the DNA, whereas the V and J calls and clone size are those reported in that table. The sample table contains 130,000 to 150,000 clones; only one count was recorded for about 90% of them. The ten top clones hold approximately 10% of the sample.

Here is what the overall study found, with its caveats: The amount of clinical and demographic metadata varied by source and participant and was provided uncurated.

About this clone itself: Its antigen is not yet known. No quality values exist for individual bases; no much larger clone is one base distant.

Sequencing used peripheral blood. The chain uses TRBV5-1 and TRBJ1-3; TRBD1 matches 7 bases in the middle. This receptor was identified in a man aged 45 to 65 with active or convalescent COVID-19. The encoded CDR3 is CASSTATGSGNTIYF. The bases read TGCGCCAGCAGCACCGCGACAGGGTCCGGAAACACCATATATTTT.